The rows below give T cell receptor beta chains drawn from one sample of a study of blood T cell repertoires in COVID-19. Only in-frame clones appear in the TCRdb table, and some are missing; sequencing was by immunoSEQ multiplex PCR. This sample has about 99,000 clones; approximately 80% occur once, and the top ten carry roughly 13%. The sequencing input was peripheral blood. These TCRs come from a human donor in a cohort sampled during active or convalescent COVID-19. Both conserved end residues are part of each CDR3. A D gene is named only where the DNA matches it firmly. Clone size is given for some rows only: seen once, a few or many times, or a class if the clone is expanded.

D gene: NA
J gene: TRBJ1-3
V gene: TRBV6-6
clone size: NA
CDR3 DNA: TGTGCCAGCAGTTCCAGTGATTTGAGGGGAAACACCATATATTTT
CDR3 protein: CASSSSDLRGNTIYF

D gene: NA
J gene: TRBJ2-1
V gene: TRBV5-6
clone size: NA
CDR3 DNA: TGTGCCAGCAGCCGAGGGTGGAATGAGCAGTTCTTC
CDR3 protein: CASSRGWNEQFF

D gene: NA
J gene: TRBJ1-5
V gene: TRBV9
clone size: once
CDR3 DNA: TGTGCCAGCAGCGGCGGGGCAGGGCGATATCAGCCCCAGCATTTT
CDR3 protein: CASSGGAGRYQPQHF

D gene: NA
J gene: TRBJ2-7
V gene: TRBV29-1
clone size: once
CDR3 DNA: TGCAGCGTTGTTGACAGCCCCTACGAGCAGTACTTC
CDR3 protein: CSVVDSPYEQYF

D gene: TRBD1
J gene: TRBJ1-2
V gene: TRBV6-5
clone size: NA
CDR3 DNA: TGTGCCAGCAGTTACTCGGGACAGTCCTATGGCTACACCTTC
CDR3 protein: CASSYSGQSYGYTF

D gene: TRBD1
J gene: TRBJ1-1
V gene: TRBV5-1
clone size: few
CDR3 DNA: TGCGCCAGCAATCCAGAGACAGGGGCCATGAACACTGAAGCTTTCTTT
CDR3 protein: CASNPETGAMNTEAFF

D gene: TRBD1
J gene: TRBJ1-6
V gene: TRBV5-1
clone size: NA
CDR3 DNA: TGCGCCAGCAGCCTCACAGGGGGCCGGTCACCCCTCCACTTT
CDR3 protein: CASSLTGGRSPLHF

D gene: NA
J gene: TRBJ1-1
V gene: TRBV30
clone size: NA
CDR3 DNA: TGTGCCTGGAACCGGGACACCTCGATGAACACTGAAGCTTTCTTT
CDR3 protein: CAWNRDTSMNTEAFF

D gene: TRBD2
J gene: TRBJ2-1
V gene: TRBV5-1
clone size: NA
CDR3 DNA: TGCGCCAGCAGCTTGGGCCGGGGGGGATACAATGAGCAGTTCTTC
CDR3 protein: CASSLGRGGYNEQFF

D gene: NA
J gene: TRBJ2-1
V gene: TRBV7-2
clone size: once
CDR3 DNA: TGTGCCAGCAGCCGGGGACTGACCCGCTCCTACAATGAGCAGTTCTTC
CDR3 protein: CASSRGLTRSYNEQFF

D gene: NA
J gene: TRBJ1-2
V gene: TRBV12-3/TRBV12-4
clone size: many
CDR3 DNA: TGTGCCAGCAGTTTAGATCTCGGGAATGGCTACACCTTC
CDR3 protein: CASSLDLGNGYTF

D gene: NA
J gene: TRBJ1-1
V gene: TRBV2
clone size: NA
CDR3 DNA: TGTGCCAGCAGTCGACTGATGAACACTGAAGCTTTCTTT
CDR3 protein: CASSRLMNTEAFF

D gene: TRBD1
J gene: TRBJ1-4
V gene: TRBV3-1/TRBV3-2
clone size: NA
CDR3 DNA: TGTGCCAGCAGCCAAGTAGGGGGCGCAGCCGGAGAAAAACTGTTTTTT
CDR3 protein: CASSQVGGAAGEKLFF

D gene: NA
J gene: TRBJ1-6
V gene: TRBV7-9
clone size: NA
CDR3 DNA: TGTGCCAGCAGCACACAGGGAAATAATTCACCCCTCCACTTT
CDR3 protein: CASSTQGNNSPLHF

D gene: TRBD1
J gene: TRBJ2-2
V gene: TRBV5-1
clone size: NA
CDR3 DNA: TGCGCCAGCAGCTCCCAAACAGGGGGCGCGGGGTACGGGGAGCTGTTTTTT
CDR3 protein: CASSSQTGGAGYGELFF

D gene: NA
J gene: TRBJ2-3
V gene: TRBV5-4
clone size: NA
CDR3 DNA: TGTGCCAGCAGCGCGCGACGACAGAGACCAGATACGCAGTATTTT
CDR3 protein: CASSARRQRPDTQYF

D gene: TRBD1
J gene: TRBJ2-4
V gene: TRBV7-9
clone size: NA
CDR3 DNA: TGTGCCTCAGGGTACAGGGGCCAAAACATTCAGTACTTC
CDR3 protein: CASGYRGQNIQYF

D gene: TRBD1
J gene: TRBJ2-3
V gene: TRBV11-1
clone size: NA
CDR3 DNA: TGTGCCAGCAGCTGGGACAGGGCTGATACGCAGTATTTT
CDR3 protein: CASSWDRADTQYF

D gene: NA
J gene: TRBJ1-5
V gene: TRBV19
clone size: NA
CDR3 DNA: TGTGCCAGTAGTATGCGCCCTGGGGGGGTAGGTCAGCCCCAGCATTTT
CDR3 protein: CASSMRPGGVGQPQHF

D gene: TRBD1
J gene: TRBJ1-5
V gene: TRBV7-2
clone size: NA
CDR3 DNA: TGTGCCAGCAGCTTAATAGGACAGGCAACTCAGCCCCAGCATTTT
CDR3 protein: CASSLIGQATQPQHF

D gene: TRBD2
J gene: TRBJ2-7
V gene: TRBV7-2
clone size: NA
CDR3 DNA: TGTGCCAGCAGCCCACGGGGGGCCTACGAGCAGTACTTC
CDR3 protein: CASSPRGAYEQYF

D gene: NA
J gene: TRBJ2-5
V gene: TRBV2
clone size: NA
CDR3 DNA: TGTGCCAGCAGTGGGATAGACTGGCGTCGATACTTC
CDR3 protein: CASSGIDWRRYF

D gene: TRBD2
J gene: TRBJ2-1
V gene: TRBV3-1/TRBV3-2
clone size: NA
CDR3 DNA: TGTGCCAGCAGCCAAGGCAAACTAGCGGGGCTTTACAATGAGCAGTTCTTC
CDR3 protein: CASSQGKLAGLYNEQFF